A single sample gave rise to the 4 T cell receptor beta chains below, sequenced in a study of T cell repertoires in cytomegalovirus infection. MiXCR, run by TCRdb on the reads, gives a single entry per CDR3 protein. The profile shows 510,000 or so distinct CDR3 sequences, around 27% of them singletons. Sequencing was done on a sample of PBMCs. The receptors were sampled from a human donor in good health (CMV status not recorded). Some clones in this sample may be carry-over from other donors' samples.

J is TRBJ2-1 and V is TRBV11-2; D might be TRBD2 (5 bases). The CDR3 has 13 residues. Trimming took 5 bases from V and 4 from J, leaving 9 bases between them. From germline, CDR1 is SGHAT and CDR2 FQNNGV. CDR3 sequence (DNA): TGTGCCAGCAGCAGCTGGGAGTACAATGAGCAGTTCTTC. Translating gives CASSSWEYNEQFF.

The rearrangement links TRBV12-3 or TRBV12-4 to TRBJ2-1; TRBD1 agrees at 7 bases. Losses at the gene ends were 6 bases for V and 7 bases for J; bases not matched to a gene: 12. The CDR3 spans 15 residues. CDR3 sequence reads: CASSRSPGGLNEQFF. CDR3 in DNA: TGTGCCAGCAGCCGAAGCCCAGGGGGTCTGAATGAGCAGTTCTTC.

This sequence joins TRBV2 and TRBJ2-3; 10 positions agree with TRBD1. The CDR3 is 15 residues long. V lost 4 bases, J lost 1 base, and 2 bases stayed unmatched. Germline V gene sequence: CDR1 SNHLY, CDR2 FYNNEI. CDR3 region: CASSAGQGGTDTQYF. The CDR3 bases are TGTGCCAGCAGTGCCGGACAGGGGGGCACAGATACGCAGTATTTT.

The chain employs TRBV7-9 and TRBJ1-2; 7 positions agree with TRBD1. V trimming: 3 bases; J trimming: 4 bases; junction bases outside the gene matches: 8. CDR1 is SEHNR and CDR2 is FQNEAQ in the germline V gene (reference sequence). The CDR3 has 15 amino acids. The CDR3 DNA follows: TGTGCCAGCAGCTTCCCAGGGGGAAAAGGCTATGGCTACACCTTC. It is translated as CASSFPGGKGYGYTF.